This T cell receptor (beta chain) was obtained from a study of blood T cell repertoires in COVID-19. About the study: T cells, B-cell-depleted T cells, or PBMCs provided the cDNA or gDNA that served as material.

The data were produced by immunoSEQ multiplex PCR, yet TCRdb's version contains in-frame clones alone and is incomplete. The data hold around 70,000 clones, with approximately 84% observed a single time. Input material: peripheral blood. This clonotype was sampled from a man between 70 and 80 years old with acute or convalescent COVID-19.

CDR3 sequence reads: CASTPVGTDTQYF. DNA of the CDR3: TGTGCCAGCACTCCCGTCGGCACAGATACGCAGTATTTT. The V gene is TRBV6-5, the J gene TRBJ2-3; D is undetermined. This CDR3 is 13 amino acids long. CDR1 is MNHEY, CDR2 SVGAGI, per germline. Trimming took 7 bases from V and 1 from J, leaving 9 bases between them.